Included here is one TCR beta chain sequence, with context. No antigen is known for it. This CDR3 spans 16 amino acids. The J segment lost 3 bases and the V segment lost 3 bases, leaving 8 bases of the junction unmatched. Germline V CDR1 and CDR2: LNHDA, SQIVND (reference sequence). This entry belongs to a study of immune cell composition in non-small cell lung cancer. Study-level findings and limits: Squamous lung tumours showed higher top 10 clone scores and clonality than adenocarcinomas.

Frozen unsorted single-cell suspensions supplied the genomic DNA. The data were produced by immunoSEQ multiplex PCR, yet TCRdb's version contains in-frame clones alone and is incomplete. The data contain thousands of clones, roughly 65% of them singletons. V and J are TRBV19 and TRBJ2-3; 8 bases fit TRBD2. The sequenced sample was lung tumor tissue. The receptor was isolated from a human donor with non-small cell lung cancer. The CDR3 DNA reads TGTGCCAGTAGTATGCCGGCGGGAGGACGGACAGATACGCAGTATTTT. Protein: CASSMPAGGRTDTQYF.